This T cell receptor (beta chain) came from a study of blood T cell repertoires in COVID-19. Authors' processing steps: Estimation of nucleated cell counts was performed using reference gene primer amplification. Sequencing was performed with immunoSEQ multiplex PCR; in TCRdb, only in-frame clones are kept and a portion is missing. The D gene and trimming were derived from the DNA, and the V and J assignments and clone size from that table. The profile shows some 150,000 clones, around 90% of them singletons. With V trimmed by 0 bases and J by 7 bases, 7 bases remained unmatched. The CDR3 has 14 residues. Germline V gene data show CDR1 as GTSNPN and CDR2 as SVGIG (reference sequence).

The V gene is TRBV30, the J gene TRBJ1-2; 8 bases are a match to TRBD1. The sequence derives from a woman aged 55 to 70 with active or convalescent COVID-19. The specimen was peripheral blood. The CDR3 coding sequence is TGTGCCTGGAGTGTTCTGGCAGGGGGCTCTGGCTACACCTTC. Its translation: CAWSVLAGGSGYTF.